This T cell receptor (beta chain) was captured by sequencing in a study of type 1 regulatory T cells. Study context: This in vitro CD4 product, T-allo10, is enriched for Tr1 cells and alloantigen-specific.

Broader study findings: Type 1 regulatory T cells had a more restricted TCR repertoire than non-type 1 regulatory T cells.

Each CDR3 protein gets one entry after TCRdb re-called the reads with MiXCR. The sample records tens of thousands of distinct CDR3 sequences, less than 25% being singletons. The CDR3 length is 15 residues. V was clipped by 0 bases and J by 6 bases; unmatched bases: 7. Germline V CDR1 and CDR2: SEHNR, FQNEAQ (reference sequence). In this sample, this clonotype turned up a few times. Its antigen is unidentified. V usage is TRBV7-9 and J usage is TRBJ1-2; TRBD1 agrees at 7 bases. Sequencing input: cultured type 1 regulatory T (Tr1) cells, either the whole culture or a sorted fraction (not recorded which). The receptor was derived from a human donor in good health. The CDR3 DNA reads TGTGCCAGCAGCTTAGCGGGCAGGGGGGTCGATGGCTACACCTTC. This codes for CASSLAGRGVDGYTF.